The 26 T cell receptor beta chains reported below all come from one sample, sequenced in a study of cytomegalovirus exposure and HLA in healthy donors. The PCR was carried out with 60 Vbeta primers and 13 Jbeta primers. Generated by immunoSEQ multiplex PCR, the TCRdb table keeps only in-frame clones and is missing some. This repertoire shows approximately 150,000 clones, 75% to 85% found once; its top ten account for roughly 1.4%. Sequenced sample: PBMCs. Source of these receptors: a woman under 40 in good health and CMV-seropositive.

V is TRBV12-2 and J is TRBJ2-7; the D call in the table, TRBD2, was not verified against the DNA. TRBV12-2 is shown as a pseudogene. The CDR3 sequence is 18 residues long. CDR3 in DNA: TGTGCAAGCTTCACCCCCAATCTCCGGGCTAGCGGGAGCTACGAGCAGTACTTC. It encodes CASFTPNLRASGSYEQYF.

This chain joins TRBV7-9 and TRBJ2-7; TRBD1 agrees at 9 bases. Germline V gene data show CDR1 as SEHNR and CDR2 as FQNEAQ (reference sequence). The trim removed 5 bases at V and 3 bases at J, leaving 8 bases unmatched. This CDR3 contains 15 residues. The CDR3, as DNA: TGTGCCAGCAGCCTAATGGACAGGGGAAACTACGAGCAGTACTTC. It encodes CASSLMDRGNYEQYF.

The chain has TRBV10-2 and TRBJ2-7; 10 bases match TRBD2. The CDR3 contains 16 residues. The V segment lost 8 bases and the J segment 1 base; nucleotides outside the gene matches: 11. Per the germline V gene, CDR1 is WSHSY and CDR2 is SAAADI. CDR3 loop: CASRSGTSVYSYEQYF. For the CDR3, the DNA is TGCGCCAGCCGATCCGGGACTAGCGTCTATTCCTACGAGCAGTACTTC.

The CDR3, as DNA: TGTGCCAGCAGCTTAGGGACAGGGGATTCAGGAAACACCATATATTTT. Amino acids: CASSLGTGDSGNTIYF. This chain joins TRBV11-2 and TRBJ1-3, with 9 bases identical to TRBD1. This CDR3 has 16 amino acids. The germline V gene encodes CDR1 SGHAT and CDR2 FQNNGV. V lost 1 base, J lost 4 bases, and 5 bases stayed unmatched.

V is TRBV5-1 and J is TRBJ2-1; 14 bases line up with TRBD2. V was pared by 3 bases and J by 3 bases, with 5 bases of the junction left unmatched. CDR3 length equals 17 residues. CDR1 is SGHRS, CDR2 YFSETQ, per germline. CDR3 nucleotides: TGCGCCAGCAGCTCGGGGACTAGCGGGAGTATCTACAATGAGCAGTTCTTC. Translating it yields CASSSGTSGSIYNEQFF.

The chain links TRBV5-8 to TRBJ2-5; 10 bases line up with TRBD2. CDR3 length equals 18 residues. J lost 4 bases, V lost 0 bases, and 12 bases had no gene match. The germline V gene encodes CDR1 SGHTS and CDR2 YDEGEE. CDR3: CASSLAVLAGVGGETQYF. The CDR3 region has the DNA TGTGCCAGCAGCTTGGCCGTTCTAGCGGGAGTCGGTGGAGAGACCCAGTACTTC.

This chain links TRBV2 with TRBJ1-5, with 7 bases fitting TRBD1. The V and J ends lost 7 bases and 0 bases, in that order; junction bases with no gene match: 3. CDR1 is SNHLY and CDR2 is FYNNEI in the germline V gene. This CDR3 has 14 residues. The CDR3 DNA sequence: TGTGCCAGCAAGGGGGCCTATAGCAATCAGCCCCAGCATTTT. It encodes CASKGAYSNQPQHF.

The chain employs TRBV5-6 and TRBJ2-7; 8 bases are shared with TRBD2. This CDR3 is built from 16 residues. The trim removed 0 bases at V and 4 bases at J, leaving 9 bases unmatched. Germline V lookup: CDR1 SGHDT, CDR2 YYEEEE. This CDR3 is CASSLGTGGPGYEQYF. DNA of the CDR3: TGTGCCAGCAGCTTGGGAACGGGAGGGCCGGGGTACGAGCAGTACTTC.

The chain carries TRBV27 and TRBJ2-1, with 9 bases lining up with TRBD2. In germline, CDR1 is MNHEY, CDR2 SMNVEV (reference sequence). V lost 7 bases and J lost 8; bases outside the gene matches: 6. This CDR3 spans 13 amino acids. In DNA form, the CDR3 reads TGTGCCAGCAAACGGACTAGCGTACATGAGCAGTTCTTC. Translation gives CASKRTSVHEQFF.

This chain uses TRBV2 with TRBJ2-7; 12 positions agree with TRBD1. This CDR3 has 17 residues. V was pared by 7 bases and J by 0 bases, with 10 bases of the junction left unmatched. The germline V gene has CDR1 SNHLY and CDR2 FYNNEI. CDR3 nucleotides: TGTGCCAGCACGGAGGGACAGGGGGCCGCAACCTCCTACGAGCAGTACTTC. Residues: CASTEGQGAATSYEQYF.

The chain combines TRBV27 with TRBJ2-7; D is possibly TRBD2 (7 bases). CDR1 and CDR2 from the germline V gene are MNHEY and SMNVEV (reference sequence). The CDR3 has 14 residues. Between the trimmed V and J ends, which lost 4 bases and 0 bases, there was a span of 10 bases. The CDR3 sequence is CASSWGGPSYEQYF. In DNA form, the CDR3 reads TGTGCCAGCAGTTGGGGGGGGCCCTCCTACGAGCAGTACTTC.

The rearrangement uses TRBV5-5 and TRBJ2-7; TRBD1 matches 9 bases. The CDR3 runs 15 residues. Germline V gives CDR1 SGHKS, CDR2 YYEKEE (reference sequence). V lost 3 bases to trimming and J lost 7 bases; unmatched junction nucleotides: 11. The CDR3 region is CASSSGQGHWKEQYF. CDR3 bases: TGTGCCAGCAGCTCAGGACAGGGGCATTGGAAAGAGCAGTACTTC.

V usage is TRBV11-3 and J usage is TRBJ2-7; 8 bases map to TRBD2. CDR1 is SGHNT, CDR2 YENEEA, per germline. The trim removed 5 bases at V and 4 bases at J, leaving 7 bases unmatched. CDR3 length: 14 amino acids. The CDR3 loop is CASSPGGGSYEQYF. For the CDR3, the DNA is TGTGCCAGCAGCCCCGGGGGGGGCTCGTACGAGCAGTACTTC.

This clone was counted once. This rearrangement joins TRBV4-1 to TRBJ2-7; TRBD2 matches at 7 bases. Germline V gives CDR1 MGHRA, CDR2 YSYEKL. The CDR3 spans 14 residues. The junction had 8 bases not matched to a gene; V was cut back by 4 bases and J by 5 bases. Written as DNA, the CDR3 is TGCGCCAGCAGCCCCAGTGGGAGGGCCCACGAGCAGTACTTC. Amino acid sequence: CASSPSGRAHEQYF.

This clone was picked up a small number of times. The J gene is TRBJ2-3, the V gene TRBV2; 7 nucleotides align to TRBD1. The germline V gene encodes CDR1 SNHLY and CDR2 FYNNEI. Germline trimming cut 2 bases from V and 3 bases from J; bases unmatched to any gene: 8. The length of the CDR3 is 16 residues. For the CDR3, the DNA is TGTGCCAGCAGTGAATACGAGACAGGGCCTACAGATACGCAGTATTTT. Its translation: CASSEYETGPTDTQYF. The variable domain in full, completed from reference TRBV2 and TRBJ2-3, reads EPEVTQTPSHQVTQMGQEVILRCVPISNHLYFYWYRQILGQKVEFLVSFYNNEISEKSEIFDDQFSVERPDGSNFTLKIRSTKLEDSAMYFCASSEYETGPTDTQYFGPGTRLTVL.

The J gene is TRBJ2-5, the V gene TRBV11-3; 7 nucleotides agree with TRBD1. The J call may not be correct, given that the DNA end is closer to TRBJ2-7. The CDR3 loop spans 18 amino acids. CDR1 is SGHNT and CDR2 is YENEEA in the germline V gene. CDR3 loop: CASTTSPGQDHFSYEQYF. The CDR3 DNA follows: TGTGCCAGCACGACCTCCCCAGGACAGGACCACTTCTCCTACGAGCAGTACTTC.

The chain couples TRBV5-5 to TRBJ2-7; 8 bases align to TRBD2. Germline CDR1 and CDR2: SGHKS and YYEKEE (reference sequence). The trim removed 4 bases at V and 0 bases at J, leaving 6 bases unmatched. The CDR3 loop spans 15 amino acids. This CDR3 reads CASSQGLAGSYEQYF. DNA of the CDR3: TGTGCCAGCAGCCAGGGCCTAGCGGGCTCCTACGAGCAGTACTTC.

This clone was found once. The V and J genes are TRBV2 and TRBJ1-5; D uncertain. There are 20 residues in the CDR3. Trimming shortened V by 7 bases and J by 0 bases, and 28 bases separated the two germline ends. The germline gives CDR1 SNHLY, CDR2 FYNNEI. This CDR3 reads CASNYSGPSSRTYSNQPQHF. CDR3 coding DNA: TGTGCCAGCAATTACAGCGGGCCCAGCAGTCGGACTTATAGCAATCAGCCCCAGCATTTT.

V is TRBV7-6 and J is TRBJ2-1; D is unresolved. The CDR3 is 13 residues long. V lost 4 bases to trimming and J lost 6 bases, with 10 bases between them. Germline CDR1 is SGHVS and CDR2 is FNYEAQ. The CDR3 bases are TGTGCCAGCAGCTCTCCTTATTCCAATGAGCAGTTCTTC. It translates to CASSSPYSNEQFF.

This rearrangement joins TRBV29-1 to TRBJ2-5; 7 bases align to TRBD2. The germline gives CDR1 SQVTM, CDR2 ANQGSEA. V dropped 4 bases and J dropped 1; count of bases not matched to a gene: 6. This CDR3 is built from 14 residues. The chain's CDR3 is CSVAVGRAQETQYF. The DNA for the CDR3 is TGCAGCGTTGCCGTGGGGAGGGCCCAAGAGACCCAGTACTTC.

As DNA, the CDR3 is TGTGCCACCAGCAGAGATCGTGGAACTCAGGGGGACACTGAAGCTTTCTTT. Protein: CATSRDRGTQGDTEAFF. The chain couples TRBV15 to TRBJ1-1, with 7 bases fitting TRBD1. Trimming removed 0 bases from V and 3 bases from J; junction bases left unmatched: 10. The germline gives CDR1 LNHNV, CDR2 YYDKDF (reference sequence). This CDR3 comprises 17 residues.

The V call is TRBV5-6, the J call TRBJ2-7; TRBD2 aligns across 9 bases. Germline CDR1 is SGHDT and CDR2 is YYEEEE. V was pared by 3 bases and J by 4 bases, with 11 bases of the junction left unmatched. The CDR3 length is 16 residues. Written as DNA, the CDR3 is TGTGCCAGCAGCTCCGCCCGCGCGGGAGGGCTTTACGAGCAGTACTTC. Protein product: CASSSARAGGLYEQYF.

J is TRBJ2-3 and V is TRBV5-6, with D possibly being TRBD2 (5 bases). The CDR3 extends over 16 amino acids. V was clipped by 1 base and J by 6 bases, with 18 bases between them. Looked up from germline, CDR1 is SGHDT and CDR2 is YYEEEE. The CDR3 DNA reads as TGTGCCAGCAGCTTGTCCTTATCCGGGGTCCTCGATACGCAGTATTTT. Encoded protein: CASSLSLSGVLDTQYF.

The chain has TRBV6-1 and TRBJ2-7, with D hard to call. The ends were cut back, 11 bases at V and 0 bases at J, with 14 bases in the middle. Germline V gives CDR1 MNHNS, CDR2 SASEGT. This CDR3 is built from 13 residues. In DNA form, the CDR3 reads TGTGCCTGGTCTAGGTCCCCCTCCTACGAGCAGTACTTC. This encodes CAWSRSPSYEQYF.

The chain joins TRBV5-1 to TRBJ2-2; a weak D match, TRBD2 (6 bases). The germline V gene has CDR1 SGHRS and CDR2 YFSETQ. There are 16 residues in the CDR3. The germline V and J ends were trimmed by 4 bases and 1 base, with 14 bases remaining between them. CDR3 sequence reads: CASSPGGTQNTGELFF. The CDR3 nucleotides read TGCGCCAGCAGCCCTGGGGGGACTCAGAACACCGGGGAGCTGTTTTTT.

The J gene is TRBJ1-5, the V gene TRBV19; D not resolved. CDR3 size: 12 residues. The ends were cut back, 5 bases at V and 11 bases at J, with 13 bases in the middle. Germline V CDR1 and CDR2: LNHDA, SQIVND (reference sequence). CDR3 coding DNA: TGTGCCAGTAGTTTACCCCTCTCGGCCCAGCATTTT. Its protein is CASSLPLSAQHF.